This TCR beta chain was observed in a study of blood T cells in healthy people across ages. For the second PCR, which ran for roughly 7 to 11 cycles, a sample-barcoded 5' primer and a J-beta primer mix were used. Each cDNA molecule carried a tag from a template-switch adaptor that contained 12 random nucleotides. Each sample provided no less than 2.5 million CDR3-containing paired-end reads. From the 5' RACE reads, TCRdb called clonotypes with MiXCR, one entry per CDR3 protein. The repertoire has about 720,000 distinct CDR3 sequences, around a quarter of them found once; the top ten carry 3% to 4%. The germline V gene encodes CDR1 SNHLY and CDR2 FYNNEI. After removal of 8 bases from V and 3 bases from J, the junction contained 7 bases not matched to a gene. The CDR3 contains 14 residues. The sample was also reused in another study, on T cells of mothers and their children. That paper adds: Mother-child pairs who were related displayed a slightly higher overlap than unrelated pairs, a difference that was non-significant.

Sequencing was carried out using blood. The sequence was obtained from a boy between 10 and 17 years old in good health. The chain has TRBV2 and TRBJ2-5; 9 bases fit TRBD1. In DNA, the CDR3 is TGTGCCAGCGGCCCGGACAGGGGAAAAGAGACCCAGTACTTC. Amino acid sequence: CASGPDRGKETQYF.